This T cell receptor (beta chain) was observed in a study of blood T cell repertoires in COVID-19. Study summary: The United States, Italy and Spain were the sources of the acute and convalescent COVID-19 samples.

The V gene's germline CDR1 is SGHTA and CDR2 FQGTGA. The V segment lost 2 bases and the J segment 8 bases; nucleotides outside the gene matches: 9. The CDR3 is 15 amino acids. The table came from immunoSEQ multiplex PCR; TCRdb's copy has only in-frame clones and leaves some out. The sample holds 200,000 to 250,000 clones, roughly 85% seen once. The material sequenced was peripheral blood. This TCR was recovered from a young woman who had recovered from COVID-19. The V call is TRBV7-3, the J call TRBJ2-1; 7 nucleotides line up with TRBD2. The CDR3 here is CASSLGRGSGHEQFF. The DNA for the CDR3 is TGTGCCAGCAGCTTAGGCCGCGGGAGCGGGCATGAGCAGTTCTTC.